The 5 T cell receptor beta chains below all came from one sample that was sequenced in a study of cytomegalovirus exposure and HLA in healthy donors. PCR amplification relied on 60 Vbeta primers (plus 13 Jbeta primers). Generated by immunoSEQ multiplex PCR, the TCRdb table keeps only in-frame clones and is missing some. This sample's table has around 60,000 clones. Sequencing was done on a sample of PBMCs. Receptors were obtained from a man aged 30 to 45 in good health and CMV-seropositive.

The chain has TRBV5-1 and TRBJ2-7, with 7 bases identical to TRBD1. This CDR3 comprises 14 residues. In germline, CDR1 is SGHRS, CDR2 YFSETQ. Losses at the gene ends were 3 bases for V and 2 bases for J; bases not matched to a gene: 5. CDR3 sequence: CASSSLGGAYEQYF. The CDR3 bases are TGCGCCAGCAGCTCCCTAGGGGGCGCCTACGAGCAGTACTTC. The entire variable domain, with the rest obtained from reference TRBV5-1 and TRBJ2-7, is as follows: KAGVTQTPRYLIKTRGQQVTLSCSPISGHRSVSWYQQTPGQGLQFLFEYFSETQRNKGNFPGRFSGRQFSNSRSEMNVSTLELGDSALYLCASSSLGGAYEQYFGPGTRLTVT.

This chain links TRBV6-5 with TRBJ2-5; 8 nucleotides align to TRBD1. This CDR3 is 13 amino acids long. V was clipped by 6 bases and J by 4 bases; unmatched bases: 4. Germline V gene lookup returns CDR1 MNHEY and CDR2 SVGAGI. The CDR3 loop is CASSPRGPETQYF. The CDR3 region has the DNA TGTGCCAGCAGCCCCAGGGGGCCAGAGACCCAGTACTTC.

The chain joins TRBV5-1 to TRBJ2-2, with D perhaps TRBD1 (5 bases). Per the germline V gene, CDR1 is SGHRS and CDR2 is YFSETQ. The length of the CDR3 is 18 residues. With 4 bases removed from V and 0 bases from J, the gap between germline ends came to 19 bases. The CDR3 nucleotides read TGCGCCAGCAGCCCCCCCAAAGGGGTCCCGCCGAACACCGGGGAGCTGTTTTTT. Its translation is CASSPPKGVPPNTGELFF.

This chain uses TRBV30 with TRBJ2-7, with TRBD2 matching over 9 bases. Germline CDR1 and CDR2: GTSNPN and SVGIG (reference sequence). With V trimmed by 5 bases and J by 0 bases, 5 bases remained unmatched. This CDR3 contains 14 residues. CDR3: CAWSAGGDSYEQYF. DNA for the CDR3: TGTGCCTGGTCCGCGGGAGGGGACTCCTACGAGCAGTACTTC. Based on the CDR3 plus reference TRBV30 and TRBJ2-7, the full variable domain is SQTIHQWPATLVQPVGSPLSLECTVEGTSNPNLYWYRQAAGRGLQLLFYSVGIGQISSEVPQNLSASRPQDRQFILSSKKLLLSDSGFYLCAWSAGGDSYEQYFGPGTRLTVT.

V and J are TRBV29-1 and TRBJ2-2; no reliable D call. The CDR3 covers 12 residues. The germline gives CDR1 SQVTM, CDR2 ANQGSEA. Deletions cut 2 bases from V and 7 bases from J, with 8 bases between. CDR3 sequence reads: CSVEIAGGELFF. The DNA of the CDR3 is TGCAGCGTTGAAATTGCCGGCGGGGAGCTGTTTTTT.